This section outlines one TCR beta chain sequence together with its context. This entry is derived from a study of blood T cell repertoires in COVID-19. Study-level background: Both acute and convalescent COVID-19 samples were obtained from the United States, Italy and Spain.

Profiled with immunoSEQ multiplex PCR; TCRdb holds only in-frame clones, not every one. The data show 100,000 to 120,000 clones, with approximately 84% seen just once and about 7.3% held by the top ten. V lost 3 bases and J 8 bases, leaving 12 bases between the germline ends. This CDR3 region has 13 residues. From germline, CDR1 is LGHDT and CDR2 YNNKEL (reference sequence). Sequencing used peripheral blood. The TCR was taken from a woman in her thirties or forties with acute or convalescent COVID-19. V gene TRBV3-1 (or the pseudogene TRBV3-2) combines with J gene TRBJ2-3, with D possibly TRBD2 on 6 matching bases. CDR3 region: CASSQHAGGTQYF. In DNA form, the CDR3 reads TGTGCCAGCAGCCAGCACGCCGGGGGTACGCAGTATTTT.